Shown below are 7 T cell receptor beta chains from a single sample sequenced in a study of shared clonotypes between healthy human individuals. Sequenced by immunoSEQ multiplex PCR; TCRdb stores in-frame clones only, minus some. The table records over a million clones, 97% to 99% of them present only once. The sequenced sample was naive CD4+ T cells sorted from blood. The subset denotes: CD45RA+ positively selected. These receptors originate from a man between 25 and 39 years old in good health.

V and J are TRBV18 and TRBJ2-7; 8 nucleotides align to TRBD2. The V gene's germline CDR1 is KGHSH and CDR2 LQKENI. V was pared by 1 base and J by 3 bases, with 5 bases of the junction left unmatched. CDR3 length: 15 amino acids. The CDR3 DNA reads TGTGCCAGCTCACCACAGCGGGAGACTAGCTACGAGCAGTACTTC. This encodes CASSPQRETSYEQYF.

V usage is TRBV7-2 and J usage is TRBJ2-7, with a tentative D call TRBD1 (6 bases). The ends were cut back, 4 bases at V and 3 bases at J, with 13 bases in the middle. Germline V gene sequence: CDR1 SGHTA, CDR2 FQGNSA. The CDR3 consists of 14 residues. The CDR3 sequence is CASSYTGSHYEQYF. CDR3 nucleotide sequence: TGTGCCAGCAGCTACACAGGGAGTCACTACGAGCAGTACTTC. Filled out from reference TRBV7-2 and TRBJ2-7, the complete variable domain reads GAGVSQSPSNKVTEKGKDVELRCDPISGHTALYWYRQSLGQGLEFLIYFQGNSAPDKSGLPSDRFSAERTGGSVSTLTIQRTQQEDSAVYLCASSYTGSHYEQYFGPGTRLTVT.

As for this clone: The same CDR3 also results from other DNA sequences found in this sample. The chain carries TRBV5-1 and TRBJ2-3; D gene unclear. The CDR3 is 12 amino acids. The germline V gene encodes CDR1 SGHRS and CDR2 YFSETQ. The V end lost 4 bases, the J end lost 0 bases, and 3 bases lay between the germline ends. The CDR3 DNA is TGCGCCAGCAGCCCGAGCACAGATACGCAGTATTTT. It yields the protein CASSPSTDTQYF.

The chain has TRBV4-1 and TRBJ1-4; 9 nucleotides align to TRBD1. The CDR3 has 15 amino acids. Germline V lookup: CDR1 MGHRA, CDR2 YSYEKL. Germline trimming cut 0 bases from V and 8 bases from J; bases unmatched to any gene: 4. The CDR3 spells CASSQDGTGREKLFF. DNA of the CDR3: TGCGCCAGCAGCCAAGATGGGACAGGGAGGGAAAAACTGTTTTTT.

For this clone: Other DNA variants within this sample encode the same CDR3. The rearrangement uses TRBV6-1 and TRBJ2-7; D unclear. V gave up 5 bases and J gave up 3 bases, with 5 bases separating them. Per the germline V gene, CDR1 is MNHNS and CDR2 is SASEGT. There are 11 residues in the CDR3. The CDR3 is CASSPLYEQYF. The CDR3 region has the DNA TGTGCCAGCAGTCCTCTCTACGAGCAGTACTTC.

The chain uses TRBV6-6 and TRBJ2-1; TRBD1 matches 7 bases. Germline CDR1 and CDR2: MNHNY and SVGAGI (reference sequence). V lost 5 bases and J lost 0; bases outside the gene matches: 4. The CDR3 sequence is 15 residues long. CDR3 amino acids: CASSPDRSSYNEQFF. CDR3 sequence (DNA): TGTGCCAGCAGTCCGGACAGGAGCTCCTACAATGAGCAGTTCTTC.

The CDR3 protein is CASSFLVGTRNTGELFF. As DNA, the CDR3 is TGTGCCAGCAGCTTTTTAGTAGGGACTAGGAACACCGGGGAGCTGTTTTTT. The chain employs TRBV5-5 and TRBJ2-2, with 8 bases identical to TRBD2. V lost 2 bases and J lost 1; bases outside the gene matches: 7. The CDR3 totals 17 residues. CDR1 and CDR2 from the germline V gene are SGHKS and YYEKEE (reference sequence).